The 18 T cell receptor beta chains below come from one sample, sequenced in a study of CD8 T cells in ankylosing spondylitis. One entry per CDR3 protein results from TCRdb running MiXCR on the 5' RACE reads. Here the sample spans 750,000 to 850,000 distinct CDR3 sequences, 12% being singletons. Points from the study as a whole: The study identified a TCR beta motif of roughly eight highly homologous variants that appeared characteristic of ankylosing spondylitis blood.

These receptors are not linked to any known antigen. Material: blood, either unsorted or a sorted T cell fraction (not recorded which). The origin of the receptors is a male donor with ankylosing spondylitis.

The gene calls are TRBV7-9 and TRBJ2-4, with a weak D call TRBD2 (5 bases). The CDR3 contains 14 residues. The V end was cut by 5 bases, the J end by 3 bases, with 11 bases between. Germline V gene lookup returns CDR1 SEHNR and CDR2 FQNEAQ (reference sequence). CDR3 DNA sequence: TGTGCCAGCAGCCGGACTGAGGGCAAAAACATTCAGTACTTC. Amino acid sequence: CASSRTEGKNIQYF.

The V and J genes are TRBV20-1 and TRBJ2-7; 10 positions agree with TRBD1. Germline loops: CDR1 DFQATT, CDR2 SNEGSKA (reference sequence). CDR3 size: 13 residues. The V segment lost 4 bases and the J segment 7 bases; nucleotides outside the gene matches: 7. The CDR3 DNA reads TGCAGTGCTATTAGACAGGGGGCGGGTGAGCAGTACTTC. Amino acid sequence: CSAIRQGAGEQYF.

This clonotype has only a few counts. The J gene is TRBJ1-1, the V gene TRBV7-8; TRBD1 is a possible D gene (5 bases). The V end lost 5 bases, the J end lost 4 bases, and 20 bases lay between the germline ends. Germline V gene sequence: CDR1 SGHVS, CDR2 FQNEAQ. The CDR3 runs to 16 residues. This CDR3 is CASSLSRQWRGTEAFF. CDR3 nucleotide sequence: TGTGCCAGCAGCCTATCCCGACAGTGGAGGGGCACTGAAGCTTTCTTT.

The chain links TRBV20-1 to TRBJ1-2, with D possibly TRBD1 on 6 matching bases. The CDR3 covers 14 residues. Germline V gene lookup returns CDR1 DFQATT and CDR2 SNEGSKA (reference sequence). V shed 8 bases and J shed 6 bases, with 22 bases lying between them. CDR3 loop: CSSNWDTRDNGYTF. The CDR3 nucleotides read TGCAGTTCCAACTGGGACACCCGCGACAATGGCTACACCTTC.

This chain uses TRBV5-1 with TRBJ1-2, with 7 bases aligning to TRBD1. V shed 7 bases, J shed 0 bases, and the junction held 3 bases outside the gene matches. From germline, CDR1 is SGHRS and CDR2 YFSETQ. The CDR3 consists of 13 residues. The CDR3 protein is CASGGQTNYGYTF. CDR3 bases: TGCGCCAGCGGGGGACAGACTAACTATGGCTACACCTTC.

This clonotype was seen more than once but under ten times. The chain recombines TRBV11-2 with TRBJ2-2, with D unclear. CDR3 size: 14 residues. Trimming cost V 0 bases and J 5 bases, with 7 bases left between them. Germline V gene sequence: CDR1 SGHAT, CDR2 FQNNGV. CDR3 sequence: CASSLDLATGELFF. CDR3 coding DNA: TGTGCCAGCAGCTTAGATCTCGCAACCGGGGAGCTGTTTTTT.

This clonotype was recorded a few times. The chain's CDR3 is CASSLDPGGDTGELFF. CDR3 sequence (DNA): TGCGCCAGCAGCCTTGACCCCGGGGGTGACACCGGGGAGCTGTTTTTT. The chain uses TRBV4-3 and TRBJ2-2, with D tentatively TRBD2 (6 bases). V lost 4 bases, J lost 3 bases, and 15 bases lay in between. The CDR3 is made up of 16 amino acids. Germline CDR1 is LGHNA and CDR2 is YSLEER.

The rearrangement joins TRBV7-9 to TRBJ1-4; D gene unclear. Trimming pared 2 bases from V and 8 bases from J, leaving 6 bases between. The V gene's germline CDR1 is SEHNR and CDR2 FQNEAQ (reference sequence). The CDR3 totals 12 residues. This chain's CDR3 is CASSLWEEKLFF. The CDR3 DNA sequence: TGTGCCAGCAGCTTATGGGAAGAAAAACTGTTTTTT. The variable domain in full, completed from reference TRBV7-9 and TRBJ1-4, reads DTGVSQNPRHKITKRGQNVTFRCDPISEHNRLYWYRQTLGQGPEFLTYFQNEAQLEKSRLLSDRFSAERPKGSFSTLEIQRTEQGDSAMYLCASSLWEEKLFFGSGTQLSVL.

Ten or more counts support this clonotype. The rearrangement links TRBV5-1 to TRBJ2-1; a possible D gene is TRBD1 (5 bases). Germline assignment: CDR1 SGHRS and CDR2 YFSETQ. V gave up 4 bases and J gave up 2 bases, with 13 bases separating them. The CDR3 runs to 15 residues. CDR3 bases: TGCGCCAGCAGCCCCCTGGGGCCCACCTACAATGAGCAGTTCTTC. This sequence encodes CASSPLGPTYNEQFF.

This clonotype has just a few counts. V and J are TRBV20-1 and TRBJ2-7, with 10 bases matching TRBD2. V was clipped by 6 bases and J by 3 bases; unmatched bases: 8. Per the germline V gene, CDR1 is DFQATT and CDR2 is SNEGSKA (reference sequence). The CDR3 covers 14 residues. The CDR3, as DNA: TGCAGTGCCGTAGCGGGAGGACGAGTCTACGAGCAGTACTTC. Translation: CSAVAGGRVYEQYF.

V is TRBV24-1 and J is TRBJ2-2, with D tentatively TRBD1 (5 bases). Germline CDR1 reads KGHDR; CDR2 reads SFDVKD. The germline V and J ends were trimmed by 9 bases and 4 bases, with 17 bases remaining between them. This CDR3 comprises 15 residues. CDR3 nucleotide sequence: TGTGCCACCGCGCAGGGATCCCGAGCCACCGGGGAGCTGTTTTTT. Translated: CATAQGSRATGELFF.

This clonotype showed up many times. The CDR3 DNA reads TGTGCCAGCAGCTTGAGGGACAGCTTGAACACTGAAGCTTTCTTT. Translated, it gives CASSLRDSLNTEAFF. The chain has TRBV7-9 and TRBJ1-1; 7 nucleotides match TRBD1. This CDR3 region has 15 residues. V was clipped by 3 bases and J by 0 bases; unmatched bases: 4. The germline gives CDR1 SEHNR, CDR2 FQNEAQ (reference sequence).

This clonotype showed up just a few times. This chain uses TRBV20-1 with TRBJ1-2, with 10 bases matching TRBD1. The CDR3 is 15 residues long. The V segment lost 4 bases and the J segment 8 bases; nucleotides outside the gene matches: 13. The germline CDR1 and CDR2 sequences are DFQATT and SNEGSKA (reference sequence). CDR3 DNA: TGCAGTGCTATTCCGGGACAGGGGTTTTTTCGAGGCTACACCTTC. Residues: CSAIPGQGFFRGYTF.

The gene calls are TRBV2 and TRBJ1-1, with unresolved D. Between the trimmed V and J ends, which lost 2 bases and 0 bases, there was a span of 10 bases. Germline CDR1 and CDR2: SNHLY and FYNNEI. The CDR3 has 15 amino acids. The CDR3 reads CASSERSAVNTEAFF. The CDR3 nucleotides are TGTGCCAGCAGTGAAAGGTCAGCGGTGAACACTGAAGCTTTCTTT.

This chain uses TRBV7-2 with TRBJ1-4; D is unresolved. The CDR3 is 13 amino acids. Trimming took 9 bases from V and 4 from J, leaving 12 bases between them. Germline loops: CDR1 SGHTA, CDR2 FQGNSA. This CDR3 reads CARPERRNEKLFF. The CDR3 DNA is TGTGCCAGGCCAGAAAGGCGTAATGAAAAACTGTTTTTT.

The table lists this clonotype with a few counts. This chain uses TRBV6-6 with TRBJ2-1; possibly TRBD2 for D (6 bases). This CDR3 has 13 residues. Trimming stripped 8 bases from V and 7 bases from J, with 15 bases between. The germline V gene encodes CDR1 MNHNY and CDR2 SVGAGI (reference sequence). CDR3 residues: CASQFSGVNEQFF. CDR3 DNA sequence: TGTGCCAGCCAGTTTTCGGGGGTGAATGAGCAGTTCTTC.

The CDR3 DNA reads as TGCAGTGCTAGAGATCTTAGGCTTTTTGTAGCGGGGACCTCCGAGCAGTACTTC. Amino acid sequence: CSARDLRLFVAGTSEQYF. V and J are TRBV20-1 and TRBJ2-7; 8 bases agree with TRBD2. Per the germline V gene, CDR1 is DFQATT and CDR2 is SNEGSKA (reference sequence). The V and J ends lost 0 bases and 6 bases, in that order; junction bases with no gene match: 19. This CDR3 is 18 amino acids long.

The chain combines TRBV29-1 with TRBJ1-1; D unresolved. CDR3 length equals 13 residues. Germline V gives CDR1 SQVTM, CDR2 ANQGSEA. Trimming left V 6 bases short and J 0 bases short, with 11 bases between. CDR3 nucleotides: TGCAGCGTCTCTGGAGTTTTGAACACTGAAGCTTTCTTT. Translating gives CSVSGVLNTEAFF.